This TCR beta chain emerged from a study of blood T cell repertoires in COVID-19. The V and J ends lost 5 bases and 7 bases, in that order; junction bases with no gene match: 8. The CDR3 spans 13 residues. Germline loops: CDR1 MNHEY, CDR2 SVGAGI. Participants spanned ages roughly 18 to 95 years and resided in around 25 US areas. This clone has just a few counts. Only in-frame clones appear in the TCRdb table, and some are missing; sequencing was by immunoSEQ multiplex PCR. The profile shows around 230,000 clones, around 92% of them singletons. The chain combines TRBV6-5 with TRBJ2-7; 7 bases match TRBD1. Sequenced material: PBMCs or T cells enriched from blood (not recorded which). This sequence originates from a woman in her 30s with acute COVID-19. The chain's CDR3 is CASSPGQVGEQYF. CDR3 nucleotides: TGTGCCAGCAGTCCAGGACAGGTAGGGGAGCAGTACTTC.